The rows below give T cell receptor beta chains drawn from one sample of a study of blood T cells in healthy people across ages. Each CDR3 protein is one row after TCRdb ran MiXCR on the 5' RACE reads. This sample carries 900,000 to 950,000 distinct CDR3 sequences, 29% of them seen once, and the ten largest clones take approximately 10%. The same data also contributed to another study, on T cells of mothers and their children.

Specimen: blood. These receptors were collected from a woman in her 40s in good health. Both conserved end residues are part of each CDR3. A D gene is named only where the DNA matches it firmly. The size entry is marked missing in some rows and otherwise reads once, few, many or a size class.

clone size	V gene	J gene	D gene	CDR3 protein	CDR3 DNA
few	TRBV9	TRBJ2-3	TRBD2	CASSVGASGGTDTQYF	TGTGCCAGCAGCGTAGGGGCTAGCGGAGGCACAGATACGCAGTATTTT
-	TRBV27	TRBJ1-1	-	CASSLRGRYTEAFF	TGTGCCAGCAGCTTGAGGGGTCGTTACACTGAAGCTTTCTTT
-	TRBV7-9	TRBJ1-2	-	CASSLRVTGYTF	TGTGCCAGCAGCCTCAGAGTTACGGGCTACACCTTC
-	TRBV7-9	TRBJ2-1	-	CASSPRGGITPEQFF	TGTGCCAGCAGCCCACGGGGCGGAATAACGCCTGAGCAGTTCTTC
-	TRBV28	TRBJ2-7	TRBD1	CASSLKTGEVVYEQYF	TGTGCCAGCAGTCTAAAGACAGGGGAGGTTGTCTACGAGCAGTACTTC
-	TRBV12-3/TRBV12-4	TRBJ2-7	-	CASSLAWSGNSYEQYF	TGTGCCAGCAGTTTGGCGTGGTCTGGGAACTCCTACGAGCAGTACTTC
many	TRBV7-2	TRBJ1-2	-	CASSLGQTLSYGYTF	TGTGCCAGCAGCTTAGGACAGACTCTTTCCTATGGCTACACCTTC
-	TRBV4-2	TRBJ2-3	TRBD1	CASSRATTGGADTQYF	TGTGCCAGCAGCCGCGCCACAACAGGGGGTGCAGATACGCAGTATTTT
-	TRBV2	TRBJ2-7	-	CASSEVHEQYF	TGTGCCAGCAGTGAAGTACACGAGCAGTACTTC
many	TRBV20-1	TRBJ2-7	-	CSARDHRRANEQYF	TGCAGTGCTAGAGATCATAGGAGAGCGAACGAGCAGTACTTC
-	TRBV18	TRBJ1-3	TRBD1	CASSLSRTGPGNTIYF	TGTGCCAGCTCACTATCACGGACAGGGCCTGGAAACACCATATATTTT
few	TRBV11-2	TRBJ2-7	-	CASSLDSLTLSYEQYF	TGTGCCAGCAGCTTAGATAGCCTAACCCTCTCCTACGAGCAGTACTTC
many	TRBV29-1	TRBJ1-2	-	CSVVLGFGYGYTF	TGCAGCGTTGTTCTCGGGTTTGGGTATGGCTACACCTTC
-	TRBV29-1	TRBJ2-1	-	CSVVGVGTYNEQFF	TGCAGCGTTGTCGGGGTGGGGACCTACAATGAGCAGTTCTTC
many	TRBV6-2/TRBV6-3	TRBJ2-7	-	CASSPQDYEQYF	TGTGCCAGCAGTCCACAGGACTACGAGCAGTACTTC
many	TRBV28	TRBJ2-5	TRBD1	CASSLRDRGRRPPAETQYF	TGTGCTAGCAGTTTACGGGACAGGGGGCGAAGACCCCCCGCTGAGACCCAGTACTTC
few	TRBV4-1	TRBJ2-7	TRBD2	CASSRRLAGESEQYF	TGCGCCAGCAGCCGACGACTAGCGGGAGAAAGCGAGCAGTACTTC